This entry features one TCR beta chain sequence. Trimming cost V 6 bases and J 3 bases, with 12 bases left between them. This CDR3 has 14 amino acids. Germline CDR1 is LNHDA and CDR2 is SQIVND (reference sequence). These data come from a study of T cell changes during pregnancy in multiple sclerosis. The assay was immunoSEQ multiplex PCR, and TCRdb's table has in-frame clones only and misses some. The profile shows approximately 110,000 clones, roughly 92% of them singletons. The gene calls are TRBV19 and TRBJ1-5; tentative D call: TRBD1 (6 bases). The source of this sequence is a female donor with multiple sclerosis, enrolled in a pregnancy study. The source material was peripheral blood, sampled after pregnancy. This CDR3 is CASSTRDTNQPQHF. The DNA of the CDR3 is TGTGCCAGTAGCACCCGGGACACCAATCAGCCCCAGCATTTT.